These T cell receptor beta chains were read from a single sample in a study of regulatory T cells in long-lasting Graves disease. TCRdb reprocessed the multiplex PCR reads via MiXCR and lists one record per CDR3 protein. The sample lists 200,000 to 250,000 distinct CDR3 sequences, approximately 18% occurring once. These data are also associated with another study on T cells in Graves' hyperthyroidism and ophthalmopathy.

The material sequenced was peripheral blood mononuclear cells (PBMCs), taken at new diagnosis, from a patient treated with antithyroid drugs. These receptors all come from a woman in her 30s with Graves disease. CDR3s include the opening cysteine and the closing phenylalanine or tryptophan. The D gene is left open where the match is weak. Expanded clones get a size class; other rows say once, few or many, or leave the size out.

j_call | clone_size | d_call | v_call | cdr3_nt | cdr3_aa
TRBJ1-1 | many | NA | TRBV28 | TGTGCCAGCCGTATCTTGGGCAACACTGAAGCTTTCTTT | CASRILGNTEAFF
TRBJ1-2 | many | NA | TRBV12-5 | TGTGCTAGTTCTGGGGACATTCCGAACTATGGCTACACCTTC | CASSGDIPNYGYTF
TRBJ2-7 | many | NA | TRBV12-3/TRBV12-4 | TGTGCCAGCAGCTCGGTTGGGGCAGGCGAGACCTACGAGCAGTACTTC | CASSSVGAGETYEQYF
TRBJ2-3 | many | TRBD2 | TRBV30 | TGTGCCTCTCCGGGACTAGCAACAGATACGCAGTATTTT | CASPGLATDTQYF
TRBJ2-5 | many | TRBD2 | TRBV13 | TGTGCCAGCAGCGGGCGGGGGGCCCTCCAAGAGACCCAGTACTTC | CASSGRGALQETQYF
TRBJ1-2 | many | NA | TRBV3-1 | TGTGCCAGCAGCCAGTCCGACAGTGGCGGCTACACCTTC | CASSQSDSGGYTF
TRBJ1-6 | many | NA | TRBV3-1 | TGTGCCAGCAGCCAAGGCGGGGGGGCCCCATCACCCCTCCACTTT | CASSQGGGAPSPLHF
TRBJ2-1 | NA | TRBD2 | TRBV11-2 | TGTGCCAGCAGCTTACATGGGACTAGCGGGCCCTACAATGAGCAGTTCTTC | CASSLHGTSGPYNEQFF
TRBJ2-2 | few | NA | TRBV4-1 | TGCGCCAGCAGCCGTCTCTCGGGGGGCGACACCGGGGAGCTGTTTTTT | CASSRLSGGDTGELFF
TRBJ2-3 | many | TRBD2 | TRBV3-1 | TGTGCCAGCAGCCGGACTAGCGGGAGTCAACGGGGTGATACGCAGTATTTT | CASSRTSGSQRGDTQYF
TRBJ2-5 | once | NA | TRBV11-3 | TGTGCCAGCAGCTTGTCCGTCGGACAGACCCAGTACTTC | CASSLSVGQTQYF
TRBJ1-3 | many | NA | TRBV11-2 | TGTGCCAGCAGCCAAGAAGCCTTTGGATACTCTGGAAACACCATATATTTT | CASSQEAFGYSGNTIYF
TRBJ2-1 | many | TRBD2 | TRBV20-1 | TGCAGTGCAAAACCTCCTAGCGGGGATAAGAGCTCCTACAATGAGCAGTTCTTC | CSAKPPSGDKSSYNEQFF
TRBJ2-7 | many | TRBD1 | TRBV28 | TGTGCCAGCAGTTTAACAGGACAGGTATACGAGCAGTACTTC | CASSLTGQVYEQYF
TRBJ2-3 | few | TRBD2 | TRBV3-1 | TGTGCCAGCAGCCTCCTGCAGGGCGGGAGGGAAGATACGCAGTATTTT | CASSLLQGGREDTQYF
TRBJ1-2 | many | TRBD1 | TRBV6-1 | TGTGCCAGCAGTGGCCGGGACAGCTATGGCTACACCTTC | CASSGRDSYGYTF
TRBJ2-3 | many | TRBD2 | TRBV15 | TGTGCCACCAGCAGAGATTTCGGGGGGGGGTCTAGCGGAGGTACGCAGTATTTT | CATSRDFGGGSSGGTQYF
TRBJ2-5 | many | TRBD1 | TRBV11-3 | TGTGCCAGCAGCCCCGGACAGGGCTACGAGACCCAGTACTTC | CASSPGQGYETQYF
TRBJ1-4 | many | TRBD1 | TRBV7-9 | TGTGCCAGCAGCTTACAACAGGGGGCGATGTCTAATGAAAAACTGTTTTTT | CASSLQQGAMSNEKLFF
TRBJ1-2 | many | TRBD1 | TRBV6-2/TRBV6-3 | TGTGCCAGCAGTTCCTCGACAGGGTTGGGCTATGGCTACACCTTC | CASSSSTGLGYGYTF
TRBJ1-2 | many | NA | TRBV29-1 | TGCAGCGTTGTGTACAGGGAGGTGACAGATGGCTACACCTTC | CSVVYREVTDGYTF
TRBJ1-2 | many | TRBD1 | TRBV5-1 | TGCGCCAGCAGCTTGGGGACAGGGGGCAACTATGGCTACACCTTC | CASSLGTGGNYGYTF
TRBJ2-3 | NA | NA | TRBV4-1 | TGCGCCAGCAGCCAAGCCGGAGGTCGGACAGTTTTGGGAACAGATACGCAGTATTTT | CASSQAGGRTVLGTDTQYF
TRBJ1-2 | many | NA | TRBV14 | TGTGCCAGCAGCGGACAAGGCCGTCTGGGCTACACCTTC | CASSGQGRLGYTF
TRBJ1-1 | many | NA | TRBV28 | TGTGCCAGCACCACCAGGGTGAACACTGAAGCTTTCTTT | CASTTRVNTEAFF
TRBJ1-2 | many | NA | TRBV28 | TGTGCCAGCAGTTTTGGGGTTAATGGCTACACCTTC | CASSFGVNGYTF
TRBJ2-1 | many | TRBD2 | TRBV2 | TGTGCCAGCAGTGAGGTCGCGGGGGGCAATGAGCAGTTCTTC | CASSEVAGGNEQFF
TRBJ1-1 | many | TRBD1 | TRBV6-2/TRBV6-3 | TGTGCCAGCAGGTTGACAGGGGGCATGAGCACTGAAGCTTTCTTT | CASRLTGGMSTEAFF